Given below is one TCR beta chain in context. The sample comes from a study of T-cell memory formation after mild COVID-19. Across the whole study: TCR clusters mostly belonged to single donors.

V was shortened by 2 bases and J by 6 bases, with 14 bases between the two germline ends. The CDR3 is 15 residues long. Each CDR3 protein is one row after TCRdb ran MiXCR on the 5' RACE reads. Of fewer than 250,000 distinct CDR3 sequences in the sample, 27% were seen once. The gene calls are TRBV12-3 or TRBV12-4 and TRBJ2-1; possibly TRBD2 for D (6 bases). The receptor was isolated from an adult woman who had mild COVID-19 (a few samples of this study predate the infection). Cell type and time point are not known. The material sequenced was PBMCs or a T cell subset sorted from them (not recorded which). For the CDR3, the DNA is TGTGCCAGCAGTTTACAGAGACTAGGGGCCAATGAGCAGTTCTTC. This codes for CASSLQRLGANEQFF.